This T cell receptor (beta chain) was obtained from a study of Ad26.COV2.S vaccination and SARS-CoV-2 variants. Study-level results: Reports say spike-specific CD8+ and CD4+ T cell responses covered substantial breadth after vaccination.

This clone was seen just once. What it recognizes is unknown. There are 19 residues in the CDR3. With 4 bases clipped from V and 1 base from J, the junction kept 7 bases outside the gene matches. Germline V gene sequence: CDR1 SGHRS, CDR2 YFSETQ. As for treatment: roughly 19 received Ad26.COV2.S at low or high dose, single or two shots; 5 received placebo; per-sample allocation not given. Sampling took place 63 days after the first vaccine or placebo injection. The individual, an adult aged 18-55 years, was a donor in Boston. This table comes from immunoSEQ multiplex PCR, and its TCRdb copy is limited to in-frame clones, with some not included. This sample has about 220,000 clones; over 75% occur once, and the top ten carry around a tenth.

The chain joins TRBV5-1 to TRBJ2-2; TRBD2 matches 16 bases. Sample: peripheral blood, taken in a trial of Ad26.COV2.S vaccine versus placebo. The receptor was isolated from a person between 18 and 65 years old who received the Ad26.COV2.S COVID-19 vaccine or a placebo. The CDR3 protein is CASSRGTSGGARNTGELFF. The CDR3 DNA follows: TGCGCCAGCAGCCGAGGGACTAGCGGGGGGGCGAGGAACACCGGGGAGCTGTTTTTT.